This T cell receptor beta chain comes out of a study of blood T cell repertoires in COVID-19 (TCRdb year 2020). In terms of the full investigation: The collaborator samples originated in the United States, Italy and Spain and spanned the acute and convalescent phases of COVID-19. The sample metadata nearly always contained a de-identified subject ID, COVID-19 status, age in years and sex. The repertoires were made available in a free public database intended to serve as a resource for research on the immune response to SARS-CoV-2. Samples were obtained from the ongoing ImmuneRACE study (first 160 participants) and from over 1,000 subjects provided by 6 global collaborators. The dataset comprised deeply sampled blood TCRbeta repertoires from subjects exposed to, actively infected with, or recovered from COVID-19. The material from the prospective study consisted of cDNA or gDNA derived from T cells, B-cell-depleted T cells, or PBMCs. Where available, HLA class I and class II types were taken from metadata supplied by the sample provider and were not determined by assay-based typing. Beyond this particular receptor, the publication reports: How much clinical and demographic metadata was included differed by source and by participant, and the metadata was provided uncurated.

TCRbeta CDR3 regions were amplified from genomic DNA by means of the immunoSEQ Assay, a bias-controlled multiplex PCR. As for how the authors treated the data: The number of nucleated cells in each sample was estimated from the amplification of reference gene primers within the assay. To quantify the absolute abundance of each unique TCRbeta CDR3 rearrangement, sequence reads were collapsed and filtered. For each sample, productive Simpson clonality was calculated as the square root of Simpson's diversity index across productive rearrangements. Here the immuneACCESS table is served through TCRdb, limited to in-frame sequences with V and J called. Missing clones are a known gap in these copies; in checked studies unresolved V genes cover under half, and the rest lacks a known reason. The DNA was the basis for D and trimming; V, J and clone size are from that table. This sample holds more than 85,000 clones; approximately 84% were observed only once. Roughly a tenth of the sample rests with the top ten.

CDR1 and CDR2, looked up from the germline V gene (reference sequence), are LGHDT and YNNKEL. The CDR3, cysteine through phenylalanine, is 16 amino acids long. Solely the CDR3 DNA is kept, with 48 bases framed from the first base. V and J lose 1 base and 7 bases, and a span of 16 bases separates them. This clone was found once. The clone's antigen remains unknown. No much larger clone is present one base from it, and per-base qualities are unavailable. Collaborating institutions collected whole blood in K2EDTA tubes following their own protocols. Collaborator samples were shipped for TCRbeta analysis as frozen whole blood, isolated PBMCs, or DNA extracted from either sample type.

The source of this sequence is a man aged 70 or older with acute or convalescent COVID-19. The source material was peripheral blood. The sequence links TRBV3-1 (or the pseudogene TRBV3-2) to TRBJ1-4; the D segment cannot be called with confidence. This receptor has the CDR3 CASSQGVPQAPEKLFF. The nucleotides are TGTGCCAGCAGCCAAGGAGTTCCCCAAGCTCCTGAAAAACTGTTTTTT.